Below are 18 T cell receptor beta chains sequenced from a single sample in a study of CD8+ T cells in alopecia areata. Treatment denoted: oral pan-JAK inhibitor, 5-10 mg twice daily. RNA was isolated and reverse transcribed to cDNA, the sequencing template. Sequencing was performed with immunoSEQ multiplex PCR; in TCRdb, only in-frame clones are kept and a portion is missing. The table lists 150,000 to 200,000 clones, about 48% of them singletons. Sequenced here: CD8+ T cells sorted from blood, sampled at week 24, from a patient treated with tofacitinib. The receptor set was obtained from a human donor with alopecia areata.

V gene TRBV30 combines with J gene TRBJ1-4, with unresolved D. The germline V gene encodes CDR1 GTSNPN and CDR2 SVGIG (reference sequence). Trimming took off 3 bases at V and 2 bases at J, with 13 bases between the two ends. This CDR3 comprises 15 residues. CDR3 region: CAWRDLNGTNEKLFF. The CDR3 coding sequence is TGTGCCTGGAGAGACCTGAACGGGACTAATGAAAAACTGTTTTTT.

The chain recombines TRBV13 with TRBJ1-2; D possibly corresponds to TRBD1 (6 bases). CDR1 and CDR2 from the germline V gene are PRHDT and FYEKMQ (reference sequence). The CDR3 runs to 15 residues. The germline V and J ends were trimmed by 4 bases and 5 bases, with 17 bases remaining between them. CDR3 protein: CASSSRTVTPYGYTF. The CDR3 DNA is TGTGCCAGCAGCTCGAGGACAGTCACCCCTTATGGCTACACCTTC.

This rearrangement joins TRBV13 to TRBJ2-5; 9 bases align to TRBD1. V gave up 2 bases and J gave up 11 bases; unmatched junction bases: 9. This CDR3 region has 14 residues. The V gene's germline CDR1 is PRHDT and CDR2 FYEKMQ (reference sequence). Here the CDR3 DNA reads TGTGCCAGCAGCTTAAAGAGACAGGGGGAAACTCAGTACTTC. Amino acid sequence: CASSLKRQGETQYF.

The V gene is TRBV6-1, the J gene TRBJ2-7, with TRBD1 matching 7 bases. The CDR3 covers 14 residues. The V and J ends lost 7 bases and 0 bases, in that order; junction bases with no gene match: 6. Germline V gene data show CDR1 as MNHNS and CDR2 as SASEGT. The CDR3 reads CASIPDRNSYEQYF. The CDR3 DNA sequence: TGTGCCAGCATCCCGGACAGGAACTCCTACGAGCAGTACTTC.

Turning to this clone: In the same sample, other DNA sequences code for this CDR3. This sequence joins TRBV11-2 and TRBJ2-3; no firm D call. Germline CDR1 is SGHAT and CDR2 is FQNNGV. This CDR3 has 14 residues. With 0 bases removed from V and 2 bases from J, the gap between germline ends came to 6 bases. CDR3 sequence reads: CASSLEGSTDTQYF. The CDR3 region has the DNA TGTGCCAGCAGCTTAGAGGGGTCCACAGATACGCAGTATTTT.

This CDR3 is CASSYNPTGQGTLTEAFF. The CDR3 region has the DNA TGTGCCAGCAGCTATAATCCTACGGGACAGGGGACTCTTACTGAAGCTTTCTTT. This chain connects TRBV9 to TRBJ1-1; 10 bases line up with TRBD1. V dropped 4 bases and J dropped 5; count of bases not matched to a gene: 17. CDR3 length: 18 residues. Germline V gene data show CDR1 as SGDLS and CDR2 as YYNGEE.

The CDR3 region is CSVELLSSGGPSSYEQYF. CDR3 nucleotides: TGCAGCGTTGAATTGTTGTCTAGCGGGGGCCCGAGCTCCTACGAGCAGTACTTC. V gene TRBV29-1 combines with J gene TRBJ2-7; 10 bases fit TRBD2. With V trimmed by 2 bases and J by 0 bases, 13 bases remained unmatched. Germline V gene lookup returns CDR1 SQVTM and CDR2 ANQGSEA. The CDR3 runs to 18 residues.

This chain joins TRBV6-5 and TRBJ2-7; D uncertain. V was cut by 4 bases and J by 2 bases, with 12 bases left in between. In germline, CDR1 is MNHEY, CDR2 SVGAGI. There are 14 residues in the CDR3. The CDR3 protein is CASSSLTETYEQYF. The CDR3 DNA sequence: TGTGCCAGCAGTTCCCTGACGGAGACCTACGAGCAGTACTTC.

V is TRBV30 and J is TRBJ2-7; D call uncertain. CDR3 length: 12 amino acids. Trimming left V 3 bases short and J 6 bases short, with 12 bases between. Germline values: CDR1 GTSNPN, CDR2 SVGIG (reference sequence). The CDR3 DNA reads TGTGCCTGGAGCCGCCCACAAATCGAGCAGTACTTC. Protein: CAWSRPQIEQYF.

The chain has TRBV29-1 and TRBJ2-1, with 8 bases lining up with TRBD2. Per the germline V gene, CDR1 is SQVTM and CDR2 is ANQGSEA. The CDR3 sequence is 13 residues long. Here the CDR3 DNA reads TGCAGTCCCCTCGTAGCGGGGAGAGATGAGCAGTTCTTC. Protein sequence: CSPLVAGRDEQFF.

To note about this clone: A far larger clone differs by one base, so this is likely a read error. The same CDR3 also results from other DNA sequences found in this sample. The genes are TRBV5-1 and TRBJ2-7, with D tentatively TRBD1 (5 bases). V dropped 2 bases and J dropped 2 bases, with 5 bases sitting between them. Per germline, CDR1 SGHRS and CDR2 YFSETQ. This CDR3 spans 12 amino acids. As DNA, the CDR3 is TGCGCCAGCAGCTTAGGGGCCTACGAGCAGTACTTC. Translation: CASSLGAYEQYF.

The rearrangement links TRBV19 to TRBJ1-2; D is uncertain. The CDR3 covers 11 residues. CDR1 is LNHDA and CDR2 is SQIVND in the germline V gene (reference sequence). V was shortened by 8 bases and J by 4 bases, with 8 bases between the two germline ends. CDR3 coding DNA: TGTGCCAGTCAACACCGCTATGGCTACACCTTC. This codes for CASQHRYGYTF.

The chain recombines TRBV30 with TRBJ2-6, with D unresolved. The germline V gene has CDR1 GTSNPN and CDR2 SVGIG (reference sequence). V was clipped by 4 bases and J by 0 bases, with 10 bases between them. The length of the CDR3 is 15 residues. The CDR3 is CAWKELFSGANVLTF. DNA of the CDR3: TGTGCCTGGAAAGAGCTTTTCTCTGGGGCCAACGTCCTGACTTTC.

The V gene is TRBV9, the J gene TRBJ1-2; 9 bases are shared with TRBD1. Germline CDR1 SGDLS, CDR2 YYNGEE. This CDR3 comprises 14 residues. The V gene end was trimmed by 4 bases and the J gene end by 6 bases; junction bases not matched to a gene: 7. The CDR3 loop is CASSLGQGINGYTF. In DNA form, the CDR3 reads TGTGCCAGCAGCTTAGGACAGGGGATCAATGGCTACACCTTC. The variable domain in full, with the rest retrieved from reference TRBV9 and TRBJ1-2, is DSGVTQTPKHLITATGQRVTLRCSPRSGDLSVYWYQQSLDQGLQFLIQYYNGEERAKGNILERFSAQQFPDLHSELNLSSLELGDSALYFCASSLGQGINGYTFGSGTRLTVV.

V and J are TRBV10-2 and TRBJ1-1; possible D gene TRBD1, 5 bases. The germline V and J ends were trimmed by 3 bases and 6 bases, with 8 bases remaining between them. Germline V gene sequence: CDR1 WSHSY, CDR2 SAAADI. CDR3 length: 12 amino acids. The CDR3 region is CASSDSTAEAFF. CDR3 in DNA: TGCGCCAGCAGTGATTCGACAGCTGAAGCTTTCTTT.

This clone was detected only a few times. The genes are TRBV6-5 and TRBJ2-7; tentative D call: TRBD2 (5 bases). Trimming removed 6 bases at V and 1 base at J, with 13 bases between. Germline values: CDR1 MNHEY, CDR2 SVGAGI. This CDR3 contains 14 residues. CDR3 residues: CASSFARGSYEQYF. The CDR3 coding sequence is TGTGCCAGCAGCTTTGCTCGGGGTTCCTACGAGCAGTACTTC.

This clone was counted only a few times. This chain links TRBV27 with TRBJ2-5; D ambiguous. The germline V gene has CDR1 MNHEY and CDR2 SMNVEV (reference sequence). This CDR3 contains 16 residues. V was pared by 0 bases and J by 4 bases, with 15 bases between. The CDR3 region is CASSLSILDARETQYF. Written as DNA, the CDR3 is TGTGCCAGCAGTTTATCGATTCTAGACGCGCGAGAGACCCAGTACTTC.

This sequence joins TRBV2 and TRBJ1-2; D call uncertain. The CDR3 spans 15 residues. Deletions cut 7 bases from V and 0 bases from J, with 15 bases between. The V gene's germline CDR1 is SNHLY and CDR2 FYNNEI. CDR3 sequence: CASMTSNRANYGYTF. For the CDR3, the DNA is TGTGCCAGCATGACATCAAATAGGGCTAACTATGGCTACACCTTC.